This entry describes one T cell receptor (beta chain). Its antigen is unidentified. The source of the sample is a study of early T cells in non-severe SARS-CoV-2 infection. Study-level background: The authors sequenced bulk RNA from unsorted whole blood, leaving chains unpaired. Overall study results and limits: A preference for anti-spike CD8 responses marked VDJdb matching, which missed private and CD4 specificities.

There are 15 residues in the CDR3. V was shortened by 1 base and J by 3 bases, with 12 bases between the two germline ends. From germline, CDR1 is SGHKS and CDR2 YYEKEE (reference sequence). The TCR library protocol was used to attach unique molecular identifiers. These identifiers were attached to individual cDNA molecules. MiXCR, applied by TCRdb to the 5' RACE reads, yields one record per CDR3 protein. The data contain about 60,000 distinct CDR3 sequences, about 16% of them seen just once; the ten biggest clones take up 10%. The receptor was isolated from an adult who was a healthcare worker with PCR-confirmed SARS-CoV-2 infection or an uninfected control (not recorded which). The chain employs TRBV5-5 and TRBJ2-3; D ambiguous. The input for sequencing was whole blood, taken at baseline. In nucleotides, the CDR3 is TGTGCCAGCAGCTTGTCGACCTTAGGGACAGATACGCAGTATTTT. Amino acid sequence: CASSLSTLGTDTQYF.